This is a list of T cell receptor beta chains from one sample in a study of T cells after yellow fever vaccination. From the 5' RACE reads, TCRdb called clonotypes with MiXCR, one entry per CDR3 protein. The table lists 300,000 to 400,000 distinct CDR3 sequences, 8.7% of them singletons. This specimen consisted of PBMCs, obtained on the day of the first yellow fever vaccination. The receptors were gathered from a man between 18 and 29 years old who received the YFV17D yellow fever vaccine. Both conserved end residues are part of each CDR3. The D gene is left open where the match is weak. Only some rows state a clone size, as once, few, many or a class for expanded clones.

j_gene,abundance,v_gene,d_gene,CDR3aa,CDR3nt
TRBJ1-4,.,TRBV6-1,.,CASSPLGGMEKLFF,TGTGCCAGCAGCCCGCTTGGGGGTATGGAAAAACTGTTTTTT
TRBJ2-2,few,TRBV6-1,.,CASTGIFKNTGELFF,TGTGCCAGCACAGGAATTTTTAAGAACACCGGGGAGCTGTTTTTT
TRBJ2-6,.,TRBV4-3,TRBD1,CASRRSGTGGPSGANVLTF,TGCGCCAGCAGGCGATCCGGGACAGGGGGCCCCTCTGGGGCCAACGTCCTGACTTTC
TRBJ2-7,.,TRBV29-1,.,CSFQNLYEQYF,TGCAGCTTCCAGAACCTCTACGAGCAGTACTTC
TRBJ1-2,few,TRBV6-5,.,CASSYPGGDGYTF,TGTGCCAGCAGTTACCCGGGGGGCGACGGCTACACCTTC
TRBJ1-5,.,TRBV6-5,.,CASSYPPQNQPQHF,TGTGCCAGCAGTTACCCGCCCCAAAATCAGCCCCAGCATTTT
TRBJ1-1,few,TRBV28,.,CASTRPPNTEAFF,TGTGCCAGCACCCGGCCACCGAACACTGAAGCTTTCTTT
TRBJ2-5,.,TRBV5-6,.,CASSPGRYFTETQYF,TGTGCCAGCAGCCCCGGGCGCTACTTCACAGAGACCCAGTACTTC
TRBJ1-4,few,TRBV6-2/TRBV6-3,.,CASSRDSGTGDEKLFF,TGTGCCAGCAGTCGGGATTCCGGGACTGGAGATGAAAAACTGTTTTTT
TRBJ2-7,few,TRBV7-9,.,CASSFSQGLPEQYF,TGTGCCAGCAGCTTTTCTCAGGGCCTTCCTGAGCAGTACTTC
TRBJ2-6,.,TRBV29-1,.,CSVAGGANVLTF,TGCAGCGTTGCGGGGGGGGCCAACGTCCTGACTTTC
TRBJ2-3,few,TRBV5-5,.,CASRPTGGTDTQYF,TGTGCCAGCAGGCCGACTGGGGGCACAGATACGCAGTATTTT
TRBJ2-5,.,TRBV11-2,TRBD2,CASSPIGTSGQETQYF,TGTGCCAGCAGCCCCATAGGGACTAGCGGCCAAGAGACCCAGTACTTC
TRBJ1-2,.,TRBV7-9,.,CASSTFGAYGYTF,TGTGCCAGCAGCACCTTTGGCGCCTATGGCTACACCTTC
TRBJ1-4,few,TRBV9,.,CASSAQPSGEEFEKLFF,TGTGCCAGCAGCGCCCAACCCTCCGGGGAGGAGTTTGAAAAACTGTTTTTT
TRBJ2-1,.,TRBV19,.,CASSRARRRDEQFF,TGTGCCAGTAGTCGGGCTCGGCGCCGGGATGAGCAGTTCTTC
TRBJ1-3,.,TRBV7-3,.,CASSEAPGLGYTIYF,TGTGCCAGCAGCGAAGCCCCGGGGTTGGGATACACCATATATTTT
TRBJ2-2,few,TRBV27,.,CASSLRRGDGELFF,TGTGCCAGCAGTTTACGGAGGGGCGACGGGGAGCTGTTTTTT
TRBJ1-2,few,TRBV7-2,.,CASSLVGHQSYGYTF,TGTGCCAGCAGCTTAGTAGGACACCAAAGTTATGGCTACACCTTC
TRBJ2-1,.,TRBV20-1,TRBD1,CSARNLGQANEQFF,TGCAGTGCTAGGAATTTGGGACAGGCTAATGAGCAGTTCTTC
TRBJ2-1,many,TRBV7-2,TRBD2,CASRTSGGNSYNEQFF,TGTGCCAGCAGGACTAGCGGGGGGAATTCCTACAATGAGCAGTTCTTC
TRBJ1-2,.,TRBV19,TRBD1,CASSTTGLYGYTF,TGTGCCAGTAGTACGACAGGGCTCTATGGCTACACCTTC
TRBJ1-1,few,TRBV18,.,CASSPGRGPFLTEAFF,TGTGCCAGCTCACCGGGCAGGGGACCATTCCTCACTGAAGCTTTCTTT
TRBJ2-3,few,TRBV19,.,CASCSPGSDTDTQYF,TGTGCCAGTTGTTCCCCGGGGTCGGACACAGATACGCAGTATTTT
TRBJ1-2,few,TRBV25-1,.,CASSELRSDYGYTF,TGTGCCAGCAGTGAATTGCGGTCGGACTATGGCTACACCTTC
TRBJ2-3,.,TRBV10-2,TRBD2,CASSDLGPAGPSTDTQYF,TGCGCCAGCAGTGACCTGGGACCAGCGGGGCCTAGCACAGATACGCAGTATTTT
TRBJ1-2,few,TRBV6-5,.,CASSYAGFYYGYTF,TGTGCCAGCAGTTACGCCGGTTTCTACTATGGCTACACCTTC
TRBJ2-2,.,TRBV20-1,.,CSARDIYTGELFF,TGCAGTGCTAGGGACATTTACACCGGGGAGCTGTTTTTT
TRBJ2-3,.,TRBV4-1,TRBD2,CASSQVSGLADPSTDTQYF,TGCGCCAGCAGCCAAGTGTCGGGACTAGCGGATCCTAGCACAGATACGCAGTATTTT
TRBJ2-6,.,TRBV11-2,.,CASSFLWQGSSGANVLTF,TGTGCCAGCAGCTTCCTTTGGCAGGGGAGTTCTGGGGCCAACGTCCTGACTTTC
TRBJ2-1,few,TRBV12-3/TRBV12-4,TRBD2,CASSLPGSGGAYNEQFF,TGTGCCAGCAGTTTGCCGGGTAGCGGGGGGGCCTACAATGAGCAGTTCTTC
TRBJ2-2,few,TRBV5-1,.,CASSLVLAEAGELFF,TGCGCCAGCAGCTTGGTTTTGGCGGAGGCCGGGGAGCTGTTTTTT
TRBJ1-1,few,TRBV6-5,TRBD1,CASSWLQGPMNTEAFF,TGTGCCAGCAGTTGGCTACAGGGGCCTATGAACACTGAAGCTTTCTTT
TRBJ2-4,many,TRBV12-3/TRBV12-4,TRBD1,CASSSSTGGYF,TGTGCCAGCAGTTCATCGACAGGGGGGTACTTC
TRBJ1-6,many,TRBV12-3/TRBV12-4,.,CASSLEADNSPLHF,TGTGCCAGCAGTTTGGAGGCCGATAATTCACCCCTCCACTTT
TRBJ1-4,.,TRBV11-2,TRBD1,CASSGQGPSEKLFF,TGTGCCAGCAGCGGACAGGGGCCCTCTGAAAAACTGTTTTTT
TRBJ2-6,.,TRBV27,.,CASSGAGPVFGANVLTF,TGTGCCAGCAGCGGGGCCGGGCCGGTGTTCGGGGCCAACGTCCTGACTTTC
TRBJ2-7,many,TRBV13,.,CASSPGPLYEQYF,TGTGCCAGCAGCCCGGGACCTCTCTACGAGCAGTACTTC
TRBJ1-3,.,TRBV29-1,.,CSVATGLVGFGNTIYF,TGCAGCGTCGCTACCGGGCTGGTGGGCTTCGGAAACACCATATATTTT
TRBJ2-1,.,TRBV19,TRBD1,CASTPPGQGDNEQFF,TGTGCCAGTACTCCTCCGGGACAGGGAGATAATGAGCAGTTCTTC
TRBJ2-3,few,TRBV5-1,.,CASSLGTVGILDTQYF,TGCGCCAGCAGCTTGGGGACCGTCGGAATCTTAGATACGCAGTATTTT
TRBJ2-1,few,TRBV6-5,.,CASSYGGSSSYNEQFF,TGTGCCAGCAGTTACGGCGGGTCCAGCTCCTACAATGAGCAGTTCTTC
TRBJ1-6,.,TRBV6-2/TRBV6-3,TRBD1,CASSYWDRGDSPLHF,TGTGCCAGCAGTTACTGGGACAGGGGTGATTCACCCCTCCACTTT
TRBJ1-2,many,TRBV6-6,.,CAIPRAGPYGYTF,TGTGCCATTCCCAGGGCGGGCCCCTATGGCTACACCTTC
TRBJ2-1,many,TRBV11-1,TRBD2,CASSLAPGLAGIHNEQFF,TGTGCCAGCAGCTTAGCCCCAGGACTAGCGGGTATACACAATGAGCAGTTCTTC
TRBJ2-6,many,TRBV29-1,.,CSAAYSGANVLTF,TGCAGCGCCGCTTACTCTGGGGCCAACGTCCTGACTTTC
TRBJ2-5,few,TRBV7-8,.,CASSLDPGAETQYF,TGTGCCAGCAGCTTAGACCCGGGGGCCGAGACCCAGTACTTC
TRBJ2-1,many,TRBV20-1,.,CSARRANDNEQFF,TGCAGTGCTAGAAGGGCCAACGACAATGAGCAGTTCTTC
TRBJ2-7,many,TRBV5-1,TRBD2,CASSLASGGYEQYF,TGCGCCAGCAGCTTGGCTAGCGGGGGCTACGAGCAGTACTTC
TRBJ1-1,few,TRBV30,.,CAWSPMGDLRPSAFF,TGTGCCTGGAGCCCAATGGGGGATCTAAGGCCCTCCGCTTTCTTT
TRBJ1-1,few,TRBV12-3/TRBV12-4,.,CASHLQGSNTEAFF,TGTGCCAGCCATCTCCAGGGGTCGAACACTGAAGCTTTCTTT
TRBJ2-2,.,TRBV12-3/TRBV12-4,.,CASSSGSVSGELFF,TGTGCCAGCAGTTCGGGGAGCGTGAGCGGGGAGCTGTTTTTT
TRBJ1-1,.,TRBV5-1,TRBD1,CASSLGTGRRTTEAFF,TGCGCCAGCAGCTTGGGGACAGGACGTAGGACCACTGAAGCTTTCTTT
TRBJ2-1,.,TRBV6-5,TRBD1,CAIGQGNNEQFF,TGTGCCATCGGACAGGGCAACAATGAGCAGTTCTTC
TRBJ1-5,few,TRBV7-9,.,CASSSEGGNQPQHF,TGTGCCAGCAGCTCAGAAGGAGGCAATCAGCCCCAGCATTTT